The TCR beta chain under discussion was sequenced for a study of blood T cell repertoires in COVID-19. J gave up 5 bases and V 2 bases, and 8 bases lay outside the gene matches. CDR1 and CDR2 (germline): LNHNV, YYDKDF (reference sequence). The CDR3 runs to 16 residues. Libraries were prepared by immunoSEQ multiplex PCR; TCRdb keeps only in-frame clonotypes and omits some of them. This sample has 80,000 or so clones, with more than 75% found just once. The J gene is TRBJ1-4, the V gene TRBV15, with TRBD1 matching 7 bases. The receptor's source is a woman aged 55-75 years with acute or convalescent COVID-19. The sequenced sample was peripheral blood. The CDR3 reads CATSRYRGTYNEKLFF. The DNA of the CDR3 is TGTGCCACCAGCAGATACAGGGGCACTTACAATGAAAAACTGTTTTTT.